The TCR beta chain under discussion was sequenced for a study of beta chain features in type 1 diabetes. The study, taken as a whole, reports: TCRB CDR3 length was moderately but significantly reduced in all four CD4+ subsets of Type 1 diabetes patients. Naive, central memory and Treg TCRB repertoires seemed to resemble each other more closely in patients than they did in healthy donors.

The sequenced template was cDNA made from the entire isolated RNA. Sequencing was performed with immunoSEQ multiplex PCR; in TCRdb, only in-frame clones are kept and a portion is missing. The table records under 950,000 clones, roughly 16% of them present only once. Blood was drawn once from each donor into heparinised tubes. The draws averaged about 0.11 L. The authors sorted CD4+ naive, central memory, regulatory and stem cell-like memory cells via CD45RO/CCR7/CD25/CD127/CD95/CD27. Concerning this clone: Its antigen is not known.

This CDR3 region has 13 residues. CDR1 and CDR2 from the germline V gene are MNHEY and SMNVEV (reference sequence). V lost 6 bases to trimming and J lost 4 bases, with 13 bases between them. The material sequenced was naive CD4+ T cells from blood. The clonotype comes from a woman aged 18-29 years in good health. This chain uses TRBV27 with TRBJ2-7; D perhaps matches TRBD1 (6 bases). CDR3 DNA: TGTGCCAGCAGGGACAGTGGGGTATACGAGCAGTACTTC. Protein sequence: CASRDSGVYEQYF.